Listed below are T cell receptor beta chains from one sample, sequenced in a study of T cell responses to AZD1222 COVID-19 vaccine. Here immunoSEQ multiplex PCR was the method, and the copy in TCRdb shows in-frame clones only, minus some. The sample holds over 150,000 clones, about 92% seen once. This material consisted of peripheral blood, taken on day 0 of AZD1222 vaccination. Receptors were obtained from an adult in good health. Both conserved end residues are part of each CDR3. The order of the fields is J gene, clone size, D gene, V gene, CDR3 protein, CDR3 DNA. D genes are given only for firm matches. Only some rows state a clone size, as once, few, many or a class for expanded clones.

j_call: TRBJ2-3; clone_size: -; d_call: TRBD1; v_call: TRBV9; cdr3_aa: CASSVDSRGTGVGGDTQYF; cdr3_nt: TGTGCCAGCAGCGTAGACTCAAGGGGGACAGGGGTGGGAGGAGATACGCAGTATTTT
j_call: TRBJ1-4; clone_size: -; d_call: -; v_call: TRBV5-4; cdr3_aa: CASSQVGEKLFF; cdr3_nt: TGTGCCAGCAGCCAGGTGGGGGAAAAACTGTTTTTT
j_call: TRBJ1-5; clone_size: few; d_call: -; v_call: TRBV14; cdr3_aa: CASSQEAGGNQPQHF; cdr3_nt: TGTGCCAGCAGCCAAGAGGCAGGAGGAAATCAGCCCCAGCATTTT
j_call: TRBJ2-3; clone_size: -; d_call: -; v_call: TRBV5-1; cdr3_aa: CASSSTTGSDTQYF; cdr3_nt: TGCGCCAGCAGCTCCACTACGGGGTCAGATACGCAGTATTTT
j_call: TRBJ2-5; clone_size: -; d_call: -; v_call: TRBV27; cdr3_aa: CASRKFGTYVYETQYF; cdr3_nt: TGTGCCAGCAGGAAGTTTGGGACCTACGTTTATGAGACCCAGTACTTC
j_call: TRBJ1-3; clone_size: -; d_call: -; v_call: TRBV28; cdr3_aa: CASYGAEGSGNTIYF; cdr3_nt: TGTGCCAGTTATGGGGCGGAAGGCTCTGGAAACACCATATATTTT
j_call: TRBJ1-1; clone_size: -; d_call: -; v_call: TRBV6-5; cdr3_aa: CASSPSRGGTEAFF; cdr3_nt: TGTGCCAGCAGCCCCTCGAGGGGGGGCACTGAAGCTTTCTTT
j_call: TRBJ1-5; clone_size: -; d_call: TRBD1; v_call: TRBV12-3/TRBV12-4; cdr3_aa: CATQGGRYQPQHF; cdr3_nt: TGTGCCACACAGGGGGGTCGATATCAGCCCCAGCATTTT
j_call: TRBJ1-5; clone_size: -; d_call: -; v_call: TRBV14; cdr3_aa: CASSQGGSQPQHF; cdr3_nt: TGTGCCAGCAGCCAGGGAGGTAGTCAGCCCCAGCATTTT
j_call: TRBJ1-2; clone_size: -; d_call: TRBD1; v_call: TRBV7-9; cdr3_aa: CASSFGSAGGKYGYTF; cdr3_nt: TGTGCCAGCAGCTTCGGTTCGGCAGGGGGCAAATATGGCTACACCTTC
j_call: TRBJ1-6; clone_size: -; d_call: -; v_call: TRBV9; cdr3_aa: CASSVEGSPLHF; cdr3_nt: TGTGCCAGCAGCGTAGAAGGGTCACCCCTCCACTTT
j_call: TRBJ2-3; clone_size: -; d_call: -; v_call: TRBV7-6; cdr3_aa: CASSLVSRGGPTDTQYF; cdr3_nt: TGTGCCAGCAGCTTAGTCAGTAGGGGGGGGCCGACGGATACGCAGTATTTT
j_call: TRBJ1-1; clone_size: -; d_call: -; v_call: TRBV9; cdr3_aa: CASSARQYTEAFF; cdr3_nt: TGTGCCAGCAGCGCAAGACAGTACACTGAAGCTTTCTTT
j_call: TRBJ2-1; clone_size: few; d_call: TRBD2; v_call: TRBV5-1; cdr3_aa: CASSLAGGGPPVTNEQFF; cdr3_nt: TGCGCCAGCAGCTTGGCCGGGGGGGGACCCCCGGTGACCAATGAGCAGTTCTTC
j_call: TRBJ2-1; clone_size: few; d_call: -; v_call: TRBV7-9; cdr3_aa: CASSSGDNEQFF; cdr3_nt: TGTGCCAGCAGCTCCGGAGACAATGAGCAGTTCTTC
j_call: TRBJ2-2; clone_size: -; d_call: TRBD1; v_call: TRBV6-4; cdr3_aa: CASSRQGNTGELFF; cdr3_nt: TGTGCCAGCAGCCGACAGGGGAACACCGGGGAGCTGTTTTTT
j_call: TRBJ1-1; clone_size: -; d_call: -; v_call: TRBV19; cdr3_aa: CASSIDMGGRTLTEAFF; cdr3_nt: TGTGCCAGTAGTATAGATATGGGGGGGCGGACGCTCACTGAAGCTTTCTTT
j_call: TRBJ2-3; clone_size: -; d_call: -; v_call: TRBV30; cdr3_aa: CAWSPFGGRFTQYF; cdr3_nt: TGTGCCTGGAGCCCATTCGGGGGGCGGTTTACGCAGTATTTT
j_call: TRBJ2-2; clone_size: -; d_call: TRBD2; v_call: TRBV11-2; cdr3_aa: CASSRNSGRATGELFF; cdr3_nt: TGTGCCAGCAGCCGTAATAGCGGGAGGGCCACCGGGGAGCTGTTTTTT
j_call: TRBJ1-1; clone_size: -; d_call: -; v_call: TRBV30; cdr3_aa: CAWSSPGLPNTEAFF; cdr3_nt: TGTGCCTGGAGTTCCCCCGGGCTCCCGAACACTGAAGCTTTCTTT
j_call: TRBJ1-1; clone_size: -; d_call: -; v_call: TRBV11-2; cdr3_aa: CASSLGRGTEAFF; cdr3_nt: TGTGCCAGCAGCTTAGGGCGAGGCACTGAAGCTTTCTTT
j_call: TRBJ2-7; clone_size: few; d_call: -; v_call: TRBV7-9; cdr3_aa: CASSLEGGLAYEQYF; cdr3_nt: TGTGCCAGCAGCTTAGAAGGCGGACTCGCCTACGAGCAGTACTTC
j_call: TRBJ2-1; clone_size: -; d_call: -; v_call: TRBV18; cdr3_aa: CASSPPGGKAYNEQFF; cdr3_nt: TGTGCCAGCTCACCGCCAGGCGGGAAGGCCTACAATGAGCAGTTCTTC
j_call: TRBJ2-7; clone_size: -; d_call: -; v_call: TRBV7-2; cdr3_aa: CASSFTGSEQYF; cdr3_nt: TGTGCCAGCAGCTTCACGGGGAGCGAGCAGTACTTC
j_call: TRBJ2-7; clone_size: -; d_call: TRBD1; v_call: TRBV28; cdr3_aa: CASSFTPGQGLYEQYF; cdr3_nt: TGTGCCAGCAGTTTCACGCCGGGACAGGGGTTATACGAGCAGTACTTC
j_call: TRBJ1-5; clone_size: -; d_call: -; v_call: TRBV28; cdr3_aa: CASSLAPMAANQPQHF; cdr3_nt: TGTGCCAGCAGTTTAGCCCCCATGGCAGCTAATCAGCCCCAGCATTTT
j_call: TRBJ2-3; clone_size: -; d_call: TRBD2; v_call: TRBV14; cdr3_aa: CASSQATSGSVNTQYF; cdr3_nt: TGTGCCAGCAGCCAAGCGACTAGCGGGAGTGTGAATACGCAGTATTTT
j_call: TRBJ2-7; clone_size: -; d_call: -; v_call: TRBV7-9; cdr3_aa: CASRGFSYEQYF; cdr3_nt: TGTGCCAGCAGGGGCTTCTCCTACGAGCAGTACTTC
j_call: TRBJ1-5; clone_size: -; d_call: TRBD1; v_call: TRBV11-2; cdr3_aa: CASSLQGADGQPQHF; cdr3_nt: TGTGCCAGCAGCCTCCAGGGGGCAGATGGGCAGCCCCAGCATTTT
j_call: TRBJ1-6; clone_size: -; d_call: -; v_call: TRBV16; cdr3_aa: CASTQRTVSSYNSPLHF; cdr3_nt: TGTGCCAGCACCCAGAGGACAGTCAGCTCCTATAATTCACCCCTCCACTTT
j_call: TRBJ2-1; clone_size: -; d_call: -; v_call: TRBV7-9; cdr3_aa: CASSLPISEQFF; cdr3_nt: TGTGCCAGCAGCTTACCCATCTCTGAGCAGTTCTTC
j_call: TRBJ1-2; clone_size: -; d_call: -; v_call: TRBV30; cdr3_aa: CAWTTLGGVSTYGYTF; cdr3_nt: TGTGCCTGGACCACACTGGGGGGGGTTTCCACCTATGGCTACACCTTC
j_call: TRBJ2-1; clone_size: -; d_call: TRBD2; v_call: TRBV6-2/TRBV6-3; cdr3_aa: CASSYYGTSVTREFF; cdr3_nt: TGTGCCAGCAGTTACTATGGGACTAGCGTGACCCGGGAGTTCTTC